These 28 T cell receptor beta chains were sequenced from one sample in a study of blood T cells in healthy people across ages. For the second PCR, which ran for roughly 7 to 11 cycles, a sample-barcoded 5' primer and a J-beta primer mix were used. TCRdb re-called the 5' RACE reads with MiXCR, one entry per CDR3 protein. The table has 1.5 million to 2 million distinct CDR3 sequences, about two fifths seen once. Sequencing used blood. The receptors were sampled from a human donor in good health.

A few counts support this clonotype. The chain uses TRBV10-3 and TRBJ2-3; no reliable D call. This CDR3 has 12 residues. V dropped 5 bases and J dropped 3 bases, with 6 bases sitting between them. CDR1 is ENHRY and CDR2 is SYGVKD in the germline V gene. The DNA of the CDR3 is TGTGCCATCAGTTCACAAACAGATACGCAGTATTTT. As protein: CAISSQTDTQYF.

For the CDR3, the DNA is TGCAGTGCTAGTTCCGGGACAGAGACCTACGAGCAGTACTTC. Its protein is CSASSGTETYEQYF. This sequence joins TRBV20-1 and TRBJ2-7; 7 bases are shared with TRBD1. The germline V gene has CDR1 DFQATT and CDR2 SNEGSKA (reference sequence). V was clipped by 3 bases and J by 2 bases; unmatched bases: 7. The CDR3 runs to 14 residues.

The chain carries TRBV18 and TRBJ1-2; D gene ambiguous. The germline CDR1 and CDR2 sequences are KGHSH and LQKENI. The CDR3 loop spans 13 amino acids. Trimming removed 2 bases from V and 5 bases from J, with 9 bases in between. CDR3 residues: CASSPVSAYGYTF. The CDR3 DNA is TGTGCCAGCTCACCAGTTAGTGCTTATGGCTACACCTTC.

The chain recombines TRBV4-3 with TRBJ1-1; tentatively, D is TRBD1 (6 bases). V was clipped by 0 bases and J by 0 bases, with 14 bases between them. This CDR3 is 17 amino acids long. CDR1 is LGHNA, CDR2 YSLEER, per germline. CDR3 amino acids: CASSQDIPGALNTEAFF. Here the CDR3 DNA reads TGCGCCAGCAGCCAAGATATACCAGGGGCACTGAACACTGAAGCTTTCTTT.

The chain recombines TRBV7-8 with TRBJ2-5; D unresolved. Deletions cut 3 bases from V and 3 bases from J, with 20 bases between. Germline values: CDR1 SGHVS, CDR2 FQNEAQ. The CDR3 sequence is 17 residues long. Here the CDR3 DNA reads TGTGCCAGCAGCTTCCGGATGTCTGGCAGAGGCAAAGAGACCCAGTACTTC. Its protein is CASSFRMSGRGKETQYF.

The chain recombines TRBV6-2 or TRBV6-3 with TRBJ2-3, with D perhaps TRBD2 (7 bases). The V gene lost 2 bases and the J gene lost 2 bases, with 11 bases spanning the gap. Germline V CDR1 and CDR2: MNHEY, SVGEGT. The CDR3 is made up of 15 amino acids. The CDR3 reads CASSYAGAFTDTQYF. As DNA, the CDR3 is TGTGCCAGCAGTTACGCGGGGGCCTTCACAGATACGCAGTATTTT.

There are a few counts of this clonotype. This chain connects TRBV12-3 or TRBV12-4 to TRBJ2-3; 9 nucleotides agree with TRBD2. The CDR3 runs to 19 residues. With V trimmed by 6 bases and J by 2 bases, 18 bases remained unmatched. In nucleotides, the CDR3 is TGTGCCAGCAGCTCGGCGAGAGGTAGCGGGGGATGGCCCACAGATACGCAGTATTTT. Amino acids: CASSSARGSGGWPTDTQYF.

V usage is TRBV29-1 and J usage is TRBJ1-2; D possibly corresponds to TRBD1 (5 bases). Trimming removed 1 base from V and 4 bases from J, with 13 bases in between. This CDR3 contains 14 residues. The germline gives CDR1 SQVTM, CDR2 ANQGSEA. The CDR3 here is CSVEGEGRSYGYTF. DNA of the CDR3: TGCAGCGTTGAAGGCGAGGGGCGGTCCTATGGCTACACCTTC. Complete variable domain (other parts from reference TRBV29-1 and TRBJ1-2): SAVISQKPSRDICQRGTSLTIQCQVDSQVTMMFWYRQQPGQSLTLIATANQGSEATYESGFVIDKFPISRPNLTFSTLTVSNMSPEDSSIYLCSVEGEGRSYGYTFGSGTRLTVV.

This clonotype was counted between two and nine times. The chain couples TRBV10-3 to TRBJ2-1; 9 positions match TRBD2. CDR3 length: 14 residues. J was trimmed by 4 bases and V by 8 bases; bases with no gene match: 6. The germline gives CDR1 ENHRY, CDR2 SYGVKD. This CDR3 reads CAIQASGTYNEQFF. The CDR3 DNA follows: TGTGCCATCCAAGCTAGCGGGACGTACAATGAGCAGTTCTTC.

The rearrangement uses TRBV5-2 and TRBJ1-1. TRBV5-2 is a pseudogene locus. The CDR3 totals 13 residues. The CDR3, as DNA: TGTGCCAGCAAAAAAGTTAGGAACACTGAAGCTTTCTTT. Its protein product is CASKKVRNTEAFF.

The V and J genes are TRBV7-3 and TRBJ2-1; 8 nucleotides align to TRBD1. In germline, CDR1 is SGHTA, CDR2 FQGTGA. V trimming: 3 bases; J trimming: 9 bases; junction bases outside the gene matches: 13. This CDR3 is 16 amino acids long. Here the CDR3 DNA reads TGTGCCAGCAGCTTCGTGAGGACAGGGAAAAGTGGTGAGCAGTTCTTC. Translated: CASSFVRTGKSGEQFF.

The gene calls are TRBV15 and TRBJ1-1; maybe TRBD1 (5 bases). V lost 0 bases and J lost 4, with 15 bases in between. The CDR3 is 16 amino acids. Germline V CDR1 and CDR2: LNHNV, YYDKDF (reference sequence). The CDR3 region is CATSRDQATGGTEAFF. In DNA form, the CDR3 reads TGTGCCACCAGCAGAGATCAGGCAACCGGGGGCACTGAAGCTTTCTTT.

The sample holds a few counts of this clonotype. The chain combines TRBV5-1 with TRBJ1-2; D ambiguous. The germline gives CDR1 SGHRS, CDR2 YFSETQ. CDR3 size: 14 residues. The ends were cut back, 0 bases at V and 5 bases at J, with 11 bases in the middle. The CDR3 nucleotides read TGCGCCAGCAGCTTGGAGGGCGACAATTATGGCTACACCTTC. Translated: CASSLEGDNYGYTF.

Notes on this clonotype: The CDR3 carries no conserved terminal phenylalanine or tryptophan, so it likely arises from a read error. V is TRBV4-1 and J is TRBJ2-2, with 8 bases identical to TRBD2. With V trimmed by 1 base and J by 4 bases, 5 bases remained unmatched. Per the germline V gene, CDR1 is MGHRA and CDR2 is YSYEKL. The CDR3 extends over 16 amino acids. CDR3 sequence reads: CASSQVARGATGELFC. CDR3 DNA: TGCGCCAGCAGCCAAGTTGCGCGGGGGGCCACCGGGGAGCTGTTTTGT.

The V and J genes are TRBV2 and TRBJ2-3; D unresolved. CDR3 length equals 13 residues. V shed 2 bases and J shed 6 bases, with 9 bases lying between them. CDR1 and CDR2 from the germline V gene are SNHLY and FYNNEI. This chain's CDR3 is CASSEIGRDTQYF. In nucleotides, the CDR3 is TGTGCCAGCAGTGAAATAGGCAGGGATACGCAGTATTTT.

The chain has TRBV6-5 and TRBJ2-6; TRBD2 aligns across 7 bases. Germline V CDR1 and CDR2: MNHEY, SVGAGI. The V gene end was trimmed by 8 bases and the J gene end by 2 bases; junction bases not matched to a gene: 3. The CDR3 contains 14 residues. CDR3 nucleotide sequence: TGTGCCAGCTCGGGACTAACTGGGGCCAACGTCCTGACTTTC. This encodes CASSGLTGANVLTF.

Comments on this clonotype: Its ends do not fully match the called genes, so a read error is possible. The gene calls are TRBV14 and TRBJ2-7, with D tentatively TRBD1 or TRBD2 (5 bases each). CDR1 is SGHDN and CDR2 is FVKESK in the germline V gene. This CDR3 comprises 14 residues. This chain's CDR3 is CASSSQAKRDEQDF. The CDR3 DNA sequence: TGTGCCAGCAGCAGTCAGGCGAAACGGGACGAGCAGGACTTC.

The chain is built from TRBV3-1 and TRBJ2-7; D may correspond to TRBD1 or TRBD2 (5 bases each). This CDR3 spans 15 amino acids. Germline V gene lookup returns CDR1 LGHDT and CDR2 YNNKEL (reference sequence). The ends were cut back, 4 bases at V and 6 bases at J, with 19 bases in the middle. The CDR3 DNA reads TGTGCCAGCAGCCGAGGGGAAGGGGCCTTGGGCGAGCAGTACTTC. Its protein is CASSRGEGALGEQYF.

The chain uses TRBV20-1 and TRBJ2-3; D perhaps matches TRBD2 (5 bases). Germline CDR1 DFQATT, CDR2 SNEGSKA (reference sequence). Trimming removed 5 bases at V and 5 bases at J, with 20 bases between. The CDR3 runs to 15 residues. CDR3 sequence: CSARLTRYPGDTQYF. For the CDR3, the DNA is TGCAGTGCTCGCCTCACTAGGTATCCGGGAGATACGCAGTATTTT.

The table lists this clonotype with a few counts. The rearrangement uses TRBV12-3 or TRBV12-4 and TRBJ2-4; 8 bases are a match to TRBD1. The CDR3 has 12 residues. V lost 6 bases, J lost 13 bases, and 8 bases stayed unmatched. CDR3 coding DNA: TGTGCCAGCAGCCATACAGGGGGTGCACAGTACTTC. Encoded protein: CASSHTGGAQYF.

J is TRBJ1-3 and V is TRBV7-3; D not certain. Germline V CDR1 and CDR2: SGHTA, FQGTGA. V lost 0 bases to trimming and J lost 0 bases, with 6 bases between them. The CDR3 has 15 residues. The CDR3 loop reads CASSLTPDSGNTIYF. CDR3 sequence (DNA): TGTGCCAGCAGCTTAACCCCGGACTCTGGAAACACCATATATTTT.

This clonotype was counted a few times. The rearrangement uses TRBV7-2 and TRBJ2-5, with D unresolved. The germline V gene encodes CDR1 SGHTA and CDR2 FQGNSA. The ends were cut back, 5 bases at V and 0 bases at J, with 16 bases in the middle. The CDR3 consists of 16 residues. The CDR3 coding sequence is TGTGCCAGCAGCCCAGTCAGCGTTCCGTACCAAGAGACCCAGTACTTC. Its protein is CASSPVSVPYQETQYF.

The CDR3: CASSHLGGTNYGYTF. The CDR3 DNA sequence: TGTGCCAGCAGCCACTTGGGAGGGACGAACTATGGCTACACCTTC. The chain has TRBV11-2 and TRBJ1-2; D is perhaps TRBD1 (5 bases). CDR1 is SGHAT, CDR2 FQNNGV, per germline. This CDR3 has 15 residues. The V and J ends lost 5 bases and 2 bases respectively, with 15 bases between them.

In its sample, this clonotype was seen a few times. This rearrangement joins TRBV24-1 to TRBJ2-2, with TRBD1 as a possible D gene (5 bases). Germline values: CDR1 KGHDR, CDR2 SFDVKD. With 3 bases removed from V and 7 bases from J, the gap between germline ends came to 11 bases. CDR3 length: 14 amino acids. CDR3 DNA: TGTGCCACCAGTGATGAACAGGTTCGCGGGGAGCTGTTTTTT. Translating it yields CATSDEQVRGELFF.

The chain has TRBV10-2 and TRBJ2-4; D might be TRBD2 (5 bases). V was shortened by 9 bases and J by 7 bases, with 13 bases between the two germline ends. Germline CDR1 WSHSY, CDR2 SAAADI. The CDR3 consists of 12 residues. CDR3 nucleotide sequence: TGCGCCAGTGGGGAATCGGGGAACATTCAGTACTTC. This gives the protein CASGESGNIQYF.

As regards this clonotype: One end of the junction varies from germline; a read error may be responsible. V usage is TRBV25-1 and J usage is TRBJ1-1; D is uncertain. The germline CDR1 and CDR2 sequences are MGHDK and SYGVNS. This CDR3 spans 13 amino acids. Here the CDR3 DNA reads TGCGCCAGCACCGGCCCCGTTGCCTGGGAAGCTTTCTTT. It yields the protein CASTGPVAWEAFF.

This clonotype appeared a few times. This chain uses TRBV28 with TRBJ2-7, with TRBD2 matching 7 bases. Germline CDR1 MDHEN, CDR2 SYDVKM. Trimming cost V 8 bases and J 5 bases; bases outside gene matches: 9. The CDR3 runs to 13 residues. The CDR3 sequence: CASFTGTKNEQYF. The CDR3, as DNA: TGTGCCAGCTTTACCGGGACTAAAAACGAGCAGTACTTC.

A few counts support this clonotype. The rearrangement uses TRBV12-3 or TRBV12-4 and TRBJ1-6; D gene unclear. V was cut by 7 bases and J by 6 bases, with 13 bases left in between. This CDR3 is 14 amino acids long. CDR3 sequence reads: CASTYFSRNSPLHF. The CDR3 coding sequence is TGTGCCAGCACCTACTTCTCCCGTAATTCACCCCTCCACTTT.